The 5 T cell receptor beta chains in this list originate from one sample, sequenced in a study of T cell responses to AZD1222 COVID-19 vaccine. The protocol was immunoSEQ multiplex PCR, while the TCRdb copy is restricted to in-frame clones and leaves out a portion. The data hold fewer than 130,000 clones, with 87% observed a single time. The sample in question was peripheral blood, obtained on day 0 of AZD1222 vaccination. The receptors were sampled from an adult in good health.

The rearrangement uses TRBV20-1 and TRBJ2-3, with 7 bases lining up with TRBD1. V dropped 3 bases and J dropped 2; count of bases not matched to a gene: 8. There are 15 residues in the CDR3. In germline, CDR1 is DFQATT, CDR2 SNEGSKA (reference sequence). CDR3 protein: CSASNLGQNTDTQYF. CDR3 coding DNA: TGCAGTGCTAGTAATTTGGGACAGAACACAGATACGCAGTATTTT.

The V gene is TRBV24-1, the J gene TRBJ2-1, with TRBD2 matching over 7 bases. The CDR3 consists of 20 residues. The germline CDR1 and CDR2 sequences are KGHDR and SFDVKD. V was clipped by 2 bases and J by 1 base; unmatched bases: 16. CDR3 sequence reads: CATSDSIAYLSGLSYNEQFF. CDR3 nucleotide sequence: TGTGCCACCAGTGATTCAATCGCTTACCTTAGCGGGCTTTCCTACAATGAGCAGTTCTTC.

This chain links TRBV28 with TRBJ2-7, with 8 bases lining up with TRBD1. This CDR3 spans 15 amino acids. The germline CDR1 and CDR2 sequences are MDHEN and SYDVKM. V shed 8 bases, J shed 2 bases, and the junction held 11 bases outside the gene matches. CDR3 coding DNA: TGTGCCAGCGTCCTCCGGACAGGGTCTACCTACGAGCAGTACTTC. Residues: CASVLRTGSTYEQYF.

This clone was seen a single time. The rearrangement links TRBV9 to TRBJ1-6, with 8 positions matching TRBD1. The germline CDR1 and CDR2 sequences are SGDLS and YYNGEE. Trimming cost V 0 bases and J 7 bases; bases outside gene matches: 0. The CDR3 has 14 residues. The CDR3 nucleotides are TGTGCCAGCAGCGTAGGACAGGGGAATTCACCCCTCCACTTT. Translated: CASSVGQGNSPLHF. Looking up the rest from reference TRBV9 and TRBJ1-6 gives the full variable domain: DSGVTQTPKHLITATGQRVTLRCSPRSGDLSVYWYQQSLDQGLQFLIQYYNGEERAKGNILERFSAQQFPDLHSELNLSSLELGDSALYFCASSVGQGNSPLHFGNGTRLTVT.

The chain combines TRBV10-3 with TRBJ2-1; D is perhaps TRBD2 (6 bases). The CDR3 has 18 residues. Trimming took off 7 bases at V and 5 bases at J, with 27 bases between the two ends. CDR1 and CDR2 from the germline V gene are ENHRY and SYGVKD. The CDR3 DNA follows: TGTGCCATCAAGCCCCAGGGTCCGGTCGGGAGTAAGGACAATGAGCAGTTCTTC. Residues: CAIKPQGPVGSKDNEQFF.